These T cell receptor beta chains were read from a single sample in a study of T cell repertoires in cytomegalovirus infection. TCRdb passed the reads through MiXCR, listing each CDR3 protein once. The profile covers 650,000 to 900,000 distinct CDR3 sequences, with under 35% appearing a single time and approximately 14% taken by the ten largest. For these TCRs, the target antigens are not known. The sequencing used cultured CD8+ T cells from PBMCs, collected from culture after CMV antigen stimulation. These receptor sequences come from a human donor in good health (CMV status not recorded). Some clones in this sample may be carry-over from other donors' samples. Each CDR3 is given with its conserved first and last residue. A D gene is named only where the DNA matches it firmly. Clone size is not always given. Where it is, it says once, few, many or a class for expanded clones.

cdr3_nt	cdr3_aa	clone_size	d_call	v_call	j_call
TGTGCTAGTGGTTTGGTCATCGGACAGGGGATGGGTGGCTACACCTTC	CASGLVIGQGMGGYTF	.	TRBD1	TRBV12-5	TRBJ1-2
TGCGCCAGCAGCCAAGGGGTGAACCCTTCGGAGCAGTACTTC	CASSQGVNPSEQYF	.	.	TRBV4-1	TRBJ2-7
TGTGCCAGTAGTGCAACAGGGGGCGATCCCGCCTACGAGCAGTACTTC	CASSATGGDPAYEQYF	once	TRBD1	TRBV19	TRBJ2-7
TGCGCCAGCAGCCAAGATCGTGCCTTTGGACTAGCGGGGGAGACAGATACGCAGTATTTT	CASSQDRAFGLAGETDTQYF	.	TRBD2	TRBV4-3	TRBJ2-3
TGTGCCACCGGGTTAGGCTCCCTAGAGACCCAGTACTTC	CATGLGSLETQYF	few	.	TRBV24-1	TRBJ2-5
TGTGCCAGCAGCGTAGTCGGACAGGGGGCGGGCGAGCAGTACTTC	CASSVVGQGAGEQYF	once	TRBD1	TRBV9	TRBJ2-7
TGCAGTGCTAGAGATCAAAACTTTGGGCCCTACAATGAGCAGTTCTTC	CSARDQNFGPYNEQFF	.	.	TRBV20-1	TRBJ2-1
TGTGCCAGCAGCTTGGCAGGGGGGGAGAGGGAGCTGTTTTTT	CASSLAGGERELFF	.	.	TRBV5-5	TRBJ2-2
TGTGCCAGCAGCTCCCGGGACTTTTTAGGGCCTACGAAGGAGCCGCAGTTCTTC	CASSSRDFLGPTKEPQFF	many	.	TRBV7-6	TRBJ2-1
TGTGCCAGCAGCTTAGCGAAGGGCAGGGGTCAGCCCCAGCATTTT	CASSLAKGRGQPQHF	many	.	TRBV7-6	TRBJ1-5
TGCAGTGCTAGAGATGAGAACAGGGTCCCCTACGAGCAGTACTTC	CSARDENRVPYEQYF	few	.	TRBV20-1	TRBJ2-7
TGTGCCAGCCTGACAGTGTACAATGAGCAGTTCTTC	CASLTVYNEQFF	.	.	TRBV7-9	TRBJ2-1
TGTGCCAGCAGAGAGGGGACTAGCGGGGTCACAGATACGCAGTATTTT	CASREGTSGVTDTQYF	.	TRBD2	TRBV27	TRBJ2-3
TGTGCCAGCAGCTGGGTCCAGGAAGGAAGCAAAAGGACCCAGTACTTC	CASSWVQEGSKRTQYF	few	.	TRBV5-8	TRBJ2-5
TGTGCCAGCAGTTACTCGCTTGGAGACACTAGCACAGATACGCAGTATTTT	CASSYSLGDTSTDTQYF	.	.	TRBV6-2/TRBV6-3	TRBJ2-3
TGTGCCAGTAGTATGTCTTCGACAGGGCGTACTGAAGCTTTCTTT	CASSMSSTGRTEAFF	.	TRBD1	TRBV19	TRBJ1-1
TGTGCCAGCAGCTCCAGACTAGCGGGGGGAGCCACAGATACGCAGTATTTT	CASSSRLAGGATDTQYF	few	TRBD2	TRBV7-6	TRBJ2-3
TGTGCTAGTGGTTTTATTCTCGGGACGACTGGGGAGCTGTTTTTT	CASGFILGTTGELFF	.	.	TRBV12-5	TRBJ2-2
TGCAGTGCTAGTTGGGGTACTGAAGCTTTCTTT	CSASWGTEAFF	few	.	TRBV20-1	TRBJ1-1
TGTGCCACTGCGCTGAATGAGCAGTTCTTC	CATALNEQFF	few	.	TRBV6-2/TRBV6-3	TRBJ2-1
TGTGCCAGCAGTCACTTTACTAACACTGAAGCTTTCTTT	CASSHFTNTEAFF	.	.	TRBV27	TRBJ1-1
TGTGCCAGCAGGGGACAGGGGACCTACGAGCAGTACTTC	CASRGQGTYEQYF	.	TRBD1	TRBV7-9	TRBJ2-7
TGTGCCAGCAGACTGCTTCTCCCTAGCACAGATACGCAGTATTTT	CASRLLLPSTDTQYF	many	.	TRBV12-3/TRBV12-4	TRBJ2-3
TGTGCCAGCAGCTTGACAGCGTCGGACCATTACGAGCAGTACTTC	CASSLTASDHYEQYF	.	.	TRBV5-6	TRBJ2-7
TGTGCCAGCAGTTTATCTGAGGGGGGGATCTATGGCTACACCTTC	CASSLSEGGIYGYTF	.	.	TRBV27	TRBJ1-2
TGTGCCACCAGCAGGAACAGGGCCACTGAAGCTTTCTTT	CATSRNRATEAFF	once	.	TRBV15	TRBJ1-1
TGTGCCAGCGGCCGGGAAGAGACCCAGTACTTC	CASGREETQYF	.	.	TRBV27	TRBJ2-5
TGTGCCAGCAGCCTTTGGGTGGTGAGGGGGCTCTTCTACAATGAGCAGTTCTTC	CASSLWVVRGLFYNEQFF	few	TRBD1	TRBV11-3	TRBJ2-1
TGTGCCAGCAGCTCCAGGGATGGATACGAGCAGTACTTC	CASSSRDGYEQYF	.	.	TRBV7-4	TRBJ2-7
TGCGCCAGCAGCCAAGAAGCCCCTCTAACAGTAGCTGGGGCCAACGTCCTGACTTTC	CASSQEAPLTVAGANVLTF	few	.	TRBV4-1	TRBJ2-6
TGTGCCAGCAGGCCATCGGGACTGAAAAATCAGCCCCAGCATTTT	CASRPSGLKNQPQHF	.	.	TRBV27	TRBJ1-5
TGCGCCAGCCAACGCTGGGGCCGGGGCACAGATACGCAGTATTTT	CASQRWGRGTDTQYF	few	.	TRBV5-1	TRBJ2-3
TGTGCCATCAGAAGTTATTCTGGGGCCAACGTCCTGACTTTC	CAIRSYSGANVLTF	few	.	TRBV10-3	TRBJ2-6
TGTGCCAGCAAATCAGGACAGTACCAAGAGACCCAGTACTTC	CASKSGQYQETQYF	.	.	TRBV27	TRBJ2-5
TGCGCCAGCAGCCAAGATAGGGGTCAGTACTATGGCTACACCTTC	CASSQDRGQYYGYTF	.	.	TRBV4-3	TRBJ1-2
TGTGCTAGCAGCTTAGTTCTGGACAATGAGCAGTTCTTC	CASSLVLDNEQFF	.	.	TRBV7-7	TRBJ2-1
TGTGCCAGCTCCGCAAACTGGAGAGATACAGGGGGCAGTTACGAGCAGTACTTC	CASSANWRDTGGSYEQYF	.	TRBD1	TRBV6-1	TRBJ2-7
TGCGCCAGCAGCCAAGCGCCCCCGACAGGGCTGAACACTGAAGCTTTCTTT	CASSQAPPTGLNTEAFF	once	TRBD1	TRBV4-3	TRBJ1-1
TGCGCCAGCGCCCCTAACAATGAGCAGTTCTTC	CASAPNNEQFF	few	.	TRBV10-2	TRBJ2-1
TGTGCCAGTAGTCTCCGGGACAGGGGCGCCACGGCCTACACCTTC	CASSLRDRGATAYTF	.	TRBD1	TRBV19	TRBJ1-2
TGTGCCATCAGTGAGATCGACAGCTCTGGAAACACCATATATTTT	CAISEIDSSGNTIYF	.	.	TRBV10-3	TRBJ1-3
TGTGCCAGCAGCTTAGGTCCGCAAAACTTGGTCCAGTACTTC	CASSLGPQNLVQYF	.	.	TRBV7-9	TRBJ2-5
TGTGCCAGCAGCTTAGCACCACGGCGACAGGGAAATGAGCAGTTCTTC	CASSLAPRRQGNEQFF	few	TRBD1	TRBV7-8	TRBJ2-1
TGTGCCAGCAGTTTGGCCATGACAGGGGGTAACAATCAGCCCCAGCATTTT	CASSLAMTGGNNQPQHF	many	TRBD1	TRBV12-3/TRBV12-4	TRBJ1-5
TGTGCCAGCAGTTACAAGGCAGTCGGCGGGGAGCTGTTTTTT	CASSYKAVGGELFF	.	.	TRBV7-2	TRBJ2-2
TGTGCCAGCAGCTTCTCCGGACGTACCCCTTTTGGCTACACCTTC	CASSFSGRTPFGYTF	.	.	TRBV13	TRBJ1-2
TGTGCCAGCAGCCTAGGGGCGGGTTTGAGCACTGAAGCTTTCTTT	CASSLGAGLSTEAFF	many	.	TRBV7-8	TRBJ1-1
TGTGCCAGCAGTCCTCAGGGGAAGACTGAAGCTTTCTTT	CASSPQGKTEAFF	.	.	TRBV27	TRBJ1-1
TGTGCCAGCAGCTTAATGGCAGGGGCAGATGTCACGAGCTACACCTTC	CASSLMAGADVTSYTF	many	.	TRBV7-3	TRBJ1-2
TGTGCCAGCCAAAAAAGACCCGCAGCAAACCAAGAGACCCAGTACTTC	CASQKRPAANQETQYF	.	.	TRBV2	TRBJ2-5
TGTGCCAGCAGCGAGGTCCCAGGGGACTACAATGAGCAGTTCTTC	CASSEVPGDYNEQFF	.	.	TRBV6-4	TRBJ2-1
TGTGCCAGCAGTTACAGGCTTCAGAACACTGAAGCTTTCTTT	CASSYRLQNTEAFF	.	.	TRBV12-3/TRBV12-4	TRBJ1-1
TGTGCCAGCAGCTCTCGTATGGGGGCCTATAATTCACCCCTCCACTTT	CASSSRMGAYNSPLHF	many	.	TRBV7-2	TRBJ1-6
TGTGCCATCAGTGGGGTCGGCGAGCAGTACTTC	CAISGVGEQYF	.	.	TRBV10-3	TRBJ2-7
TGTGCCAGCAGTGAAAGTGGCGTTTCTAGCAATCAGCCCCAGCATTTT	CASSESGVSSNQPQHF	.	.	TRBV6-1	TRBJ1-5
TGTGCCAGTAGTATAGGGACAGTTGGGACTGAAGCTTTCTTT	CASSIGTVGTEAFF	few	.	TRBV19	TRBJ1-1
TGTGCCAGCAGTGTTGCAGGGCACAATCAGCCCCAGCATTTT	CASSVAGHNQPQHF	.	.	TRBV6-5	TRBJ1-5
TGTGCCAGCAGTTTCTGGGTAAAGGGGGCTACCGGGGAGCTGTTTTTT	CASSFWVKGATGELFF	many	TRBD1	TRBV12-3/TRBV12-4	TRBJ2-2
TGCAGCGCCACCGGGGGGGGGTACCTCTCCTACGAGCAGTACTTC	CSATGGGYLSYEQYF	once	TRBD2	TRBV29-1	TRBJ2-7
TGTGCCAGCAGCGAGACAGTGTTCTCCTACTACGAGCAGTACTTC	CASSETVFSYYEQYF	few	.	TRBV6-1	TRBJ2-7